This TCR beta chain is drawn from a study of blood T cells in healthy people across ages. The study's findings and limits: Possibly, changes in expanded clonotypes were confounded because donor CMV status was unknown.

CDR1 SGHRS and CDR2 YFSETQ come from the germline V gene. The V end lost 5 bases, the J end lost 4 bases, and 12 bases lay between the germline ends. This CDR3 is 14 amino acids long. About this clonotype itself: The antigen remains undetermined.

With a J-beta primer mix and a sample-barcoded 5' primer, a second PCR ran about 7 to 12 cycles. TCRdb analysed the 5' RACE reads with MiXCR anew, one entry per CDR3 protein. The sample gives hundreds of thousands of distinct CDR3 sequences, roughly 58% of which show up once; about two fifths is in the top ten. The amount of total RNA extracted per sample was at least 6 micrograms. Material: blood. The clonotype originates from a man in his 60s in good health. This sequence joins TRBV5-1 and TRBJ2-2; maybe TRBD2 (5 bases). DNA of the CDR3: TGCGCCAGCAGTGGGGAGCCGGCCACCGGGGAGCTGTTTTTT. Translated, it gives CASSGEPATGELFF.